Listed below are T cell receptor beta chains from one sample, sequenced in a study of T cells in Graves' hyperthyroidism and ophthalmopathy. MiXCR, run by TCRdb on the multiplex PCR reads, gives a single entry per CDR3 protein. The sample contains some 740,000 distinct CDR3 sequences, 14% of which appear only once. Sequencing used blood. Receptor source: a woman between 18 and 30 years old with Graves' hyperthyroidism. The CDR3 runs from the conserved cysteine through the conserved F or W. Each record gives: clone size, CDR3 length, V gene, J gene, D gene, CDR3 protein, CDR3 DNA. D genes are given only for firm matches. Rows may omit the clone size; those that give it use once, few, many or a size class.

size: few; length: 13; V: TRBV4-3; J: TRBJ1-1; D: .; CDR3: CASSQGNSRAAFF; DNA: TGCGCCAGCAGCCAAGGGAACAGTAGGGCGGCTTTCTTT
size: .; length: 15; V: TRBV6-6; J: TRBJ2-1; D: TRBD1; CDR3: CASSYLGQKYNEQFF; DNA: TGTGCCAGCAGTTACTTGGGACAGAAATACAATGAGCAGTTCTTC
size: few; length: 13; V: TRBV15; J: TRBJ2-1; D: TRBD1; CDR3: CATSRQGYNEQFF; DNA: TGTGCCACCAGTAGACAGGGGTACAATGAGCAGTTCTTC
size: few; length: 13; V: TRBV28; J: TRBJ2-3; D: .; CDR3: CASSFRVTDTQYF; DNA: TGTGCCAGCAGTTTTAGGGTCACAGATACGCAGTATTTT
size: many; length: 17; V: TRBV7-2; J: TRBJ2-2; D: TRBD2; CDR3: CASSLVEAGEETGELFF; DNA: TGTGCCAGCAGCTTAGTTGAGGCGGGAGAGGAAACCGGGGAGCTGTTTTTT
size: many; length: 16; V: TRBV7-2; J: TRBJ2-5; D: TRBD2; CDR3: CASNGHSGRLRETQYF; DNA: TGTGCCAGCAACGGTCATAGCGGGAGGTTGAGAGAGACCCAGTACTTC
size: few; length: 15; V: TRBV2; J: TRBJ2-5; D: TRBD2; CDR3: CAGRVEGGSQETQYF; DNA: TGTGCCGGCAGGGTGGAGGGCGGGAGCCAAGAGACCCAGTACTTC
size: few; length: 16; V: TRBV27; J: TRBJ2-1; D: TRBD1; CDR3: CASSLRDRGPYNEQFF; DNA: TGTGCCAGCAGTTTACGAGACAGGGGTCCCTACAATGAGCAGTTCTTC
size: many; length: 13; V: TRBV30; J: TRBJ2-7; D: TRBD2; CDR3: CGLAGAFSYEQYF; DNA: TGTGGCCTAGCGGGAGCCTTTAGCTACGAGCAGTACTTC
size: few; length: 13; V: TRBV28; J: TRBJ1-2; D: .; CDR3: CASTIQEDYGYTF; DNA: TGTGCCAGCACTATACAGGAGGACTATGGCTACACCTTC
size: few; length: 14; V: TRBV27; J: TRBJ2-1; D: .; CDR3: CASSSLATYNEQFF; DNA: TGTGCCAGCAGTTCCCTAGCCACCTACAATGAGCAGTTCTTC
size: .; length: 17; V: TRBV10-1; J: TRBJ2-3; D: TRBD2; CDR3: CASSESPTSAATDTQYF; DNA: TGCGCCAGCAGTGAGTCCCCGACTAGCGCGGCCACAGATACGCAGTATTTT
size: .; length: 13; V: TRBV3-1; J: TRBJ2-5; D: .; CDR3: CASSSEWGTLSNF; DNA: TGTGCCAGCAGCTCAGAATGGGGGACCCTAAGTAACTTC
size: .; length: 17; V: TRBV18; J: TRBJ2-4; D: .; CDR3: CASSPQGGPGAKNIQYF; DNA: TGTGCCAGCTCACCACAAGGAGGACCGGGGGCCAAAAACATTCAGTACTTC
size: .; length: 12; V: TRBV3-1; J: TRBJ2-7; D: .; CDR3: CASSHLGDEQYF; DNA: TGTGCCAGCAGCCACCTGGGGGACGAGCAGTACTTC
size: few; length: 14; V: TRBV13; J: TRBJ2-1; D: .; CDR3: CASSPAPGYNEQFF; DNA: TGTGCCAGCAGCCCAGCCCCAGGTTACAATGAGCAGTTCTTC
size: many; length: 13; V: TRBV30; J: TRBJ2-1; D: .; CDR3: CAWTDAIWGEQFF; DNA: TGTGCCTGGACCGACGCGATCTGGGGTGAGCAGTTCTTC
size: many; length: 17; V: TRBV28; J: TRBJ1-2; D: .; CDR3: CASSLMPGLTWGYGYTF; DNA: TGTGCCAGCAGTTTAATGCCAGGCCTAACATGGGGCTATGGCTACACCTTC
size: .; length: 15; V: TRBV12-3/TRBV12-4; J: TRBJ2-1; D: .; CDR3: CASSFRQASYNEQFF; DNA: TGTGCCAGCAGTTTTCGCCAGGCCTCCTACAATGAGCAGTTCTTC
size: many; length: 18; V: TRBV3-1; J: TRBJ2-7; D: TRBD2; CDR3: CASSQDRGLAGLSYEQYF; DNA: TGTGCCAGCAGCCAAGACAGGGGACTAGCGGGACTCTCCTACGAGCAGTACTTC
size: .; length: 19; V: TRBV12-3/TRBV12-4; J: TRBJ2-5; D: TRBD2; CDR3: CASSSEWTGGESTGEGQYF; DNA: TGTGCCAGCAGTTCAGAGTGGACTGGCGGGGAATCCACGGGGGAGGGCCAGTACTTC
size: many; length: 12; V: TRBV30; J: TRBJ2-7; D: .; CDR3: CAWSTDSYEQYF; DNA: TGTGCCTGGAGTACTGACAGCTACGAGCAGTACTTC
size: .; length: 15; V: TRBV6-1; J: TRBJ2-4; D: TRBD2; CDR3: CASRDGGGVVNIQYF; DNA: TGTGCCAGCCGGGACGGGGGGGGGGTAGTAAACATTCAGTACTTC
size: .; length: 15; V: TRBV6-5; J: TRBJ2-7; D: .; CDR3: CASSYSRTRPYEQYF; DNA: TGTGCCAGCAGTTACTCTAGGACCAGACCCTACGAGCAGTACTTC
size: many; length: 13; V: TRBV20-1; J: TRBJ2-2; D: .; CDR3: CSARSGDTGELFF; DNA: TGCAGTGCTAGAAGCGGAGACACCGGGGAGCTGTTTTTT
size: many; length: 13; V: TRBV28; J: TRBJ2-7; D: .; CDR3: CASSFQGSYEQYF; DNA: TGTGCCAGCAGTTTCCAGGGCTCCTACGAGCAGTACTTC
size: .; length: 10; V: TRBV25-1; J: TRBJ1-2; D: .; CDR3: CASSFHGYTF; DNA: TGTGCCAGCAGTTTCCATGGCTACACCTTC
size: many; length: 14; V: TRBV3-1; J: TRBJ2-3; D: .; CDR3: CASSQDQPTDTQYF; DNA: TGTGCCAGCAGCCAAGATCAGCCCACAGATACGCAGTATTTT
size: many; length: 15; V: TRBV5-1; J: TRBJ1-1; D: .; CDR3: CASSLRDSMNTEAFF; DNA: TGCGCCAGCAGCTTGCGGGATTCCATGAACACTGAAGCTTTCTTT
size: .; length: 17; V: TRBV4-1; J: TRBJ1-6; D: .; CDR3: CASSQDIGTAKVSPLHF; DNA: TGCGCCAGCAGCCAAGATATTGGGACGGCAAAGGTATCACCCCTCCACTTT
size: few; length: 17; V: TRBV4-2; J: TRBJ2-1; D: TRBD2; CDR3: CASSQRTSGNGPTEQFF; DNA: TGTGCCAGCAGCCAGAGGACTAGCGGGAATGGGCCGACTGAGCAGTTCTTC
size: many; length: 17; V: TRBV13; J: TRBJ2-3; D: TRBD2; CDR3: CASSSPQREGPGDTQYF; DNA: TGTGCCAGCAGCTCCCCCCAGCGGGAGGGCCCAGGAGATACGCAGTATTTT
size: .; length: 15; V: TRBV19; J: TRBJ2-2; D: .; CDR3: CASGNGRLNTGELFF; DNA: TGTGCCAGCGGGAACGGCAGGCTGAACACCGGGGAGCTGTTTTTT
size: .; length: 15; V: TRBV27; J: TRBJ2-3; D: .; CDR3: CASSLVYRETDTQYF; DNA: TGTGCCAGCAGTCTTGTATATCGGGAGACAGATACGCAGTATTTT
size: few; length: 13; V: TRBV29-1; J: TRBJ2-5; D: TRBD2; CDR3: CSVGGRAAETQYF; DNA: TGCAGCGTTGGTGGGAGGGCCGCGGAGACCCAGTACTTC
size: many; length: 16; V: TRBV11-2; J: TRBJ2-1; D: .; CDR3: CASSHGPVLSYNEQFF; DNA: TGTGCCAGCAGCCACGGGCCCGTACTTTCCTACAATGAGCAGTTCTTC
size: many; length: 11; V: TRBV2; J: TRBJ1-1; D: .; CDR3: CASSDLGEAFF; DNA: TGTGCCAGCAGTGATCTCGGTGAAGCTTTCTTT
size: few; length: 15; V: TRBV7-9; J: TRBJ2-1; D: TRBD2; CDR3: CASSLSSGPYNEQFF; DNA: TGTGCCAGCAGCCTTTCTAGCGGACCCTACAATGAGCAGTTCTTC
size: .; length: 15; V: TRBV10-3; J: TRBJ2-3; D: TRBD2; CDR3: CAISELLTSPDTQYF; DNA: TGTGCCATCAGTGAGTTATTGACTAGCCCAGATACGCAGTATTTT
size: .; length: 10; V: TRBV20-1; J: TRBJ2-1; D: .; CDR3: CSARVVGQFF; DNA: TGCAGTGCTAGAGTAGTGGGGCAGTTCTTC
size: few; length: 15; V: TRBV24-1; J: TRBJ2-3; D: TRBD2; CDR3: CATSDPSGITDTQYF; DNA: TGTGCCACCAGTGACCCGAGCGGGATAACAGATACGCAGTATTTT
size: many; length: 14; V: TRBV7-9; J: TRBJ2-1; D: TRBD1; CDR3: CASSLGTGNNEQFF; DNA: TGTGCCAGCAGCCTAGGGACAGGGAACAATGAGCAGTTCTTC
size: many; length: 18; V: TRBV7-2; J: TRBJ2-1; D: TRBD2; CDR3: CASSLASGTSVSYNEQFF; DNA: TGTGCCAGCAGCTTAGCGTCGGGGACTAGCGTCTCCTACAATGAGCAGTTCTTC
size: many; length: 14; V: TRBV11-2; J: TRBJ2-5; D: .; CDR3: CASSLAPRGETQYF; DNA: TGTGCCAGCAGCTTAGCCCCGAGGGGGGAGACCCAGTACTTC
size: .; length: 15; V: TRBV7-8; J: TRBJ2-1; D: .; CDR3: CASSGGTAVGETQFF; DNA: TGTGCCAGCAGCGGGGGGACAGCTGTTGGAGAGACCCAGTTCTTC
size: many; length: 16; V: TRBV6-5; J: TRBJ2-7; D: TRBD2; CDR3: CASSYSTSGALYEQYF; DNA: TGTGCCAGCAGTTACTCGACTAGCGGGGCACTCTACGAGCAGTACTTC
size: few; length: 11; V: TRBV12-3/TRBV12-4; J: TRBJ2-3; D: .; CDR3: CASSFYDTQYF; DNA: TGTGCCAGCAGTTTTTATGATACGCAGTATTTT
size: many; length: 17; V: TRBV9; J: TRBJ2-1; D: TRBD2; CDR3: CASSVLGLAELGGEQFF; DNA: TGTGCCAGCAGCGTGCTCGGACTAGCCGAGCTTGGGGGCGAGCAGTTCTTC